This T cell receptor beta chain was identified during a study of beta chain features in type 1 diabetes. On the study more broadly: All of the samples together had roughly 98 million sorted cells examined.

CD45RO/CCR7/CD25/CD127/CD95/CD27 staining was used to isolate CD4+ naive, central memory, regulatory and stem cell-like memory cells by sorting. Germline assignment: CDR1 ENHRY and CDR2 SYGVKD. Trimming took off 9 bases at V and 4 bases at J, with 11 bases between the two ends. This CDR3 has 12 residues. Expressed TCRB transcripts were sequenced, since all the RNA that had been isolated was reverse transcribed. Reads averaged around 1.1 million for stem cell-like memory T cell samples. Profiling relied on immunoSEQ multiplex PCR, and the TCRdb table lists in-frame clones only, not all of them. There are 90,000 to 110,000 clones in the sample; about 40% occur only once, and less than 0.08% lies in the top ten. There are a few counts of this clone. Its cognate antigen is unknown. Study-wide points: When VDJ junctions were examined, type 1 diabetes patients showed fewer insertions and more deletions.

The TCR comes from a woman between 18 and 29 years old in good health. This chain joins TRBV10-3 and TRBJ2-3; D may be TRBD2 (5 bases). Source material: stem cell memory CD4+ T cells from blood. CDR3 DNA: TGTGCCATAGCGGATAGAGCAGATACGCAGTATTTT. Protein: CAIADRADTQYF.